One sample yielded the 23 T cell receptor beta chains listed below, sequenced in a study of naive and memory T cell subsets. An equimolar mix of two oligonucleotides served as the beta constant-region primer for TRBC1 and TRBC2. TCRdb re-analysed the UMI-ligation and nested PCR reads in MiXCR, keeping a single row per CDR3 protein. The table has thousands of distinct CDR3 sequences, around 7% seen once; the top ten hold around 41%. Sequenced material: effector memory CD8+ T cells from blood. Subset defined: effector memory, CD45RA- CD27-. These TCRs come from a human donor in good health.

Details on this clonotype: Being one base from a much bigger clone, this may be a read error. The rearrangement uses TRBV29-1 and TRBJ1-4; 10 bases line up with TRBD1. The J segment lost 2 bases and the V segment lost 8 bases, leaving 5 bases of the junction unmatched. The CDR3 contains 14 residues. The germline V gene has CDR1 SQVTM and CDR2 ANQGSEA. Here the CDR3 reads CSTGQGGTNEKLFF. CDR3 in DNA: TGCAGCACCGGACAGGGGGGGACTAATGAAAAACTGTTTTTT.

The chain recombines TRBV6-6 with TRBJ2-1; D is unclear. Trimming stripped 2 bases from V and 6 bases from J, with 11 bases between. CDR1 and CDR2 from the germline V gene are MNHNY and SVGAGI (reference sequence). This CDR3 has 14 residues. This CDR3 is CASSYLVETNEQFF. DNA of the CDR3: TGTGCCAGCAGTTACCTGGTGGAAACCAATGAGCAGTTCTTC.

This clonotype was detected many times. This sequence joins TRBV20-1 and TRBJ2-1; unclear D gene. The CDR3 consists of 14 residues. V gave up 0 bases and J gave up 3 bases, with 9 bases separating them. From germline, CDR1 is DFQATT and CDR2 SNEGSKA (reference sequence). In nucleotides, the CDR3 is TGCAGTGCTAGAGAGTCTGAATTCTACAATGAGCAGTTCTTC. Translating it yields CSARESEFYNEQFF.

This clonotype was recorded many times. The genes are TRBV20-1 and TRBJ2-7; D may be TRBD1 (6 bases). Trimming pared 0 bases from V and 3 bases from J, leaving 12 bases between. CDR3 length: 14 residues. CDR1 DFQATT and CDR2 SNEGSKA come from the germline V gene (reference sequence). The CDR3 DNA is TGCAGTGCTAGAGAGAGGCAGGGGATCTACGAGCAGTACTTC. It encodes CSARERQGIYEQYF.

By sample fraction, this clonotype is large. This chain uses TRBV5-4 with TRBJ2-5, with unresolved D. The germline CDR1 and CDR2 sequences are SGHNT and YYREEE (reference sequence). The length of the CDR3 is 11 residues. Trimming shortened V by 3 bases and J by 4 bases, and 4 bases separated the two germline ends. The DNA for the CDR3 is TGTGCCAGCAGCTACTTAGAGACCCAGTACTTC. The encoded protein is CASSYLETQYF. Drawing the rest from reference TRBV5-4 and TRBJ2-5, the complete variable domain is ETGVTQSPTHLIKTRGQQVTLRCSSQSGHNTVSWYQQALGQGPQFIFQYYREEENGRGNFPPRFSGLQFPNYSSELNVNALELDDSALYLCASSYLETQYFGPGTRLLVL.

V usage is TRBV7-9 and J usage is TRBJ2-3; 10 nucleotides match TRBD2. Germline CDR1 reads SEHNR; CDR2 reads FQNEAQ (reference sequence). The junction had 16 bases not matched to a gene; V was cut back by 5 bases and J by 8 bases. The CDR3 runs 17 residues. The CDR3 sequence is CASSPARLAGVLGTQYF. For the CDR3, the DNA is TGTGCCAGCAGCCCCGCTAGGCTAGCGGGAGTTTTGGGTACGCAGTATTTT.

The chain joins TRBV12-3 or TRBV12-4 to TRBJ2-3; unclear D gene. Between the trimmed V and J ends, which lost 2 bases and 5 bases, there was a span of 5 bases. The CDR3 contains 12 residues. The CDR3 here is CASSLQEDTQYF. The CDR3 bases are TGTGCCAGCAGTTTACAGGAAGATACGCAGTATTTT.

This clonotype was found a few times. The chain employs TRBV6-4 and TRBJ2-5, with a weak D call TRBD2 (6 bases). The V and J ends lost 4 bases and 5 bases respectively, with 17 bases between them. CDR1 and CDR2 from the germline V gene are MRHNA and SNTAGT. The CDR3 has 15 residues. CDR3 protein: CASSADGSGVETQYF. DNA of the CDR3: TGTGCCAGCAGTGCAGACGGTAGCGGTGTCGAGACCCAGTACTTC.

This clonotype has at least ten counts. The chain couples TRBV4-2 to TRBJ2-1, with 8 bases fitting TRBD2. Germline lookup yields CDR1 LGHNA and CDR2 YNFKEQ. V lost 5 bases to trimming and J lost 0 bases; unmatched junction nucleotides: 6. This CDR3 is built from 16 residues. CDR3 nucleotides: TGTGCCAGCAGCTTTAGCGGGACGGACTCCTACAATGAGCAGTTCTTC. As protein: CASSFSGTDSYNEQFF.

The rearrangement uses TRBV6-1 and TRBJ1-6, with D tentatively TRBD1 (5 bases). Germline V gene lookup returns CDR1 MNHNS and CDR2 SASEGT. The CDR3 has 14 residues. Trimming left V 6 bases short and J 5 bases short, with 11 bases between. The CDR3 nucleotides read TGTGCCAGCAGAATCGGGGGGGATAATTCACCCCTCCACTTT. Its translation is CASRIGGDNSPLHF.

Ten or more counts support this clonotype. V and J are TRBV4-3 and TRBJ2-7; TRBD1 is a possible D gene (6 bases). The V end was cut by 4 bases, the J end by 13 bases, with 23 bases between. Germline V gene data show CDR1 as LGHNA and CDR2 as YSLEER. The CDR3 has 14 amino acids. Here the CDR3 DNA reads TGCGCCAGCAGCCGGACGATGGAAACAGGGTCGAAATACTTC. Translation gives CASSRTMETGSKYF.

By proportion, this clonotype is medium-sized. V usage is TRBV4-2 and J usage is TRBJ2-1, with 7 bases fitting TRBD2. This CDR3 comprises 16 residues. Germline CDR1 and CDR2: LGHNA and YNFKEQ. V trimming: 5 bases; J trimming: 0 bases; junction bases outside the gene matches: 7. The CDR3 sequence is CASSFGGGSSYNEQFF. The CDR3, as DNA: TGTGCCAGCAGCTTCGGCGGCGGGAGCTCCTACAATGAGCAGTTCTTC.

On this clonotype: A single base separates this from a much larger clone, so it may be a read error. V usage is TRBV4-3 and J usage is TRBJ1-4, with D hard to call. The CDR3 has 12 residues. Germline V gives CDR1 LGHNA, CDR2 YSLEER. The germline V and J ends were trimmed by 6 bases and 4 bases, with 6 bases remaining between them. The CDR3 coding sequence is TGCGCCAGCAGTCGGTGTAATGAAAAACTGTTTTTT. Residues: CASSRCNEKLFF.

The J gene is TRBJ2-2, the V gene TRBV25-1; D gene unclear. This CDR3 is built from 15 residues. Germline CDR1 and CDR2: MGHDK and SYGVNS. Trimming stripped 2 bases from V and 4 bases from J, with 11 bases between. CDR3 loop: CASSEEIGITGELFF. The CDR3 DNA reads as TGTGCCAGCAGTGAAGAGATAGGGATCACCGGGGAGCTGTTTTTT.

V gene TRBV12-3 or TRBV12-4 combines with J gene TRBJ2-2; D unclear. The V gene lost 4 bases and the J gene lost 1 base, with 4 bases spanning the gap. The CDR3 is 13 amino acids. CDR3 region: CASSYGNTGELFF. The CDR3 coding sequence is TGTGCCAGCAGTTACGGGAACACCGGGGAGCTGTTTTTT.

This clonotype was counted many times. CDR3 region: CASSLEVTGYEQYF. CDR3 in DNA: TGTGCCAGCAGCTTAGAAGTGACAGGCTACGAGCAGTACTTC. The V and J genes are TRBV11-2 and TRBJ2-7, with a possible D match to TRBD1 (6 bases). With 0 bases removed from V and 3 bases from J, the gap between germline ends came to 9 bases. This CDR3 comprises 14 residues. Per the germline V gene, CDR1 is SGHAT and CDR2 is FQNNGV.

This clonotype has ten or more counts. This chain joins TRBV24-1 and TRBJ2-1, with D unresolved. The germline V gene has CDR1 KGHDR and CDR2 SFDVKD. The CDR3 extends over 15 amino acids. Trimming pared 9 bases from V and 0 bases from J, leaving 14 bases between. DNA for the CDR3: TGTGCCACCCGTCTCTATCTTAGCTCCTACAATGAGCAGTTCTTC. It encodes CATRLYLSSYNEQFF.

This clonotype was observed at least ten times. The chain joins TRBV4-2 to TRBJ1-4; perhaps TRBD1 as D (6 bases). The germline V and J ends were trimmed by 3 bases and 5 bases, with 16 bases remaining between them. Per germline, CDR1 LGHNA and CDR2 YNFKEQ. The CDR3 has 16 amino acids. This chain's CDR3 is CASSQKTGSGNEKLFF. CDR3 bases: TGTGCCAGCAGCCAGAAAACAGGGTCGGGGAATGAAAAACTGTTTTTT.

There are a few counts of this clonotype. The CDR3 region is CASSRKQGAFGYTF. In nucleotides, the CDR3 is TGTGCCAGCAGCCGCAAACAGGGGGCCTTTGGCTACACCTTC. V gene TRBV27 combines with J gene TRBJ1-2; 9 bases map to TRBD1. The CDR3 sequence is 14 residues long. J lost 7 bases, V lost 6 bases, and 9 bases had no gene match. Germline loops: CDR1 MNHEY, CDR2 SMNVEV (reference sequence).

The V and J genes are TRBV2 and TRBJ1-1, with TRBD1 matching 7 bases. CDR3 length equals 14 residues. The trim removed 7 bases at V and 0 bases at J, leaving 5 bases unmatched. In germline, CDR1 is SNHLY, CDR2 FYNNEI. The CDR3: CASMGQCMNTEAFF. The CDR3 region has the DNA TGTGCCAGCATGGGACAGTGCATGAACACTGAAGCTTTCTTT.

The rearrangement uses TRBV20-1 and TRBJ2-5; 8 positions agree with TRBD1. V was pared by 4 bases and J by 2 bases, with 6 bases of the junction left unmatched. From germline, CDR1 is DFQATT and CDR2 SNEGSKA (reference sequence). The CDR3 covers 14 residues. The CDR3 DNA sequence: TGCAGTGCTACGGGGACAGGAAGACAAGAGACCCAGTACTTC. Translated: CSATGTGRQETQYF.

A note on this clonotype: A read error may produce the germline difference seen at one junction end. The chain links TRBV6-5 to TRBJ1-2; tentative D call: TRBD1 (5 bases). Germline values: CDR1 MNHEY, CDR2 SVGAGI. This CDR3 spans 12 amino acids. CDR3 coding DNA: TGTGCCAGCAGTCCAGGGTCGTATGGCGACACCTTC. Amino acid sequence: CASSPGSYGDTF.

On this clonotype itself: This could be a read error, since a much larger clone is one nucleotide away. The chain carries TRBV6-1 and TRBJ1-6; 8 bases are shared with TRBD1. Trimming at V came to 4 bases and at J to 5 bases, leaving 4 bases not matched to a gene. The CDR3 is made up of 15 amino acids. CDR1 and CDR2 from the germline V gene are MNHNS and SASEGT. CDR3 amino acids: CASSVVQGDNSPLHF. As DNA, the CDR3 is TGTGCCAGCAGTGTCGTACAGGGGGATAATTCACCCCTCCACTTT.